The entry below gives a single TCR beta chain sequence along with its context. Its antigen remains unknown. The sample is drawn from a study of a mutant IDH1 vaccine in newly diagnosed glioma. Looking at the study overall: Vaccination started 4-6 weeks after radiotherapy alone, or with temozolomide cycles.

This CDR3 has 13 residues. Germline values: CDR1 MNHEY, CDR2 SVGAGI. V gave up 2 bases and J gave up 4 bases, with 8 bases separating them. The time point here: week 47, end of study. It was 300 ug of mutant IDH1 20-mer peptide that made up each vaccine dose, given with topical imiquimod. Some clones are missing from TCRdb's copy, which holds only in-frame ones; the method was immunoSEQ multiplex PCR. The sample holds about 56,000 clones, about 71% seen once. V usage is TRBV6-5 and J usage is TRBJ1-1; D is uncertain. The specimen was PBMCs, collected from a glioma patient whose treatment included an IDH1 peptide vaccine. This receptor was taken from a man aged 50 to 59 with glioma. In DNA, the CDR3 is TGTGCCAGCAGTTACACCCGGGGCACTGAAGCTTTCTTT. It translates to CASSYTRGTEAFF.